These T cell receptor beta chains were read from a single sample in a study of PD-L1 blockade in urothelial cancer. Using immunoSEQ multiplex PCR, the repertoire was profiled, and TCRdb retains in-frame clones only, with some absent. The sample contains about 26,000 clones, approximately 86% of which appear only once. The sample here was PBMCs, taken around atezolizumab (anti-PD-L1) treatment. Receptors originate from a man in his 60s with urothelial cancer. Both conserved end residues are part of each CDR3. The D gene is left open where the match is weak. Size is omitted from some rows. Given values are once, few, many or a class for expanded clones.

v_gene	d_gene	abundance	j_gene	CDR3nt	CDR3aa
TRBV19	.	once	TRBJ2-5	TGTGCCAGTAGCTCTGGGCAGTTTTACCAAGAGACCCAGTACTTC	CASSSGQFYQETQYF
TRBV18	.	.	TRBJ1-3	TGTGCCAGCTCACCACGGGCGAGCTCGGTCTCTGGAAACACCATATATTTT	CASSPRASSVSGNTIYF
TRBV28	TRBD1	.	TRBJ1-4	TGTGCCAGCAGCTCACAGGGGGCGCGGGAAAAACTGTTTTTT	CASSSQGAREKLFF
TRBV5-6	TRBD2	.	TRBJ2-5	TGTGCCAGCAGCTCTCACTCTAGCGGGAGAGTAGAAGAGACCCAGTACTTC	CASSSHSSGRVEETQYF
TRBV6-5	TRBD2	.	TRBJ2-7	TGTGCCAGCAGTTACCTAACTAGCGGGGAGCAGTACTTC	CASSYLTSGEQYF
TRBV18	.	.	TRBJ2-7	TGTGCCAGCTCACCGACTAGTCCCCACGAGCAGTACTTC	CASSPTSPHEQYF
TRBV7-2	TRBD1	.	TRBJ1-5	TGTGCCAGCAGACCTACAGGGGAGGAGAGTCAGCCCCAGCATTTT	CASRPTGEESQPQHF
TRBV2	TRBD1	.	TRBJ2-2	TGTGCCAGCAGGAGAACAGGGGTGGACGGGGAGCTGTTTTTT	CASRRTGVDGELFF
TRBV9	TRBD2	.	TRBJ2-5	TGTGCCAGCAGCCACCGGGGGGGGCAACAAGAGACCCAGTACTTC	CASSHRGGQQETQYF
TRBV6-5	.	.	TRBJ1-6	TGTGCCAGCCACGATACCGACATGGATAATTCACCCCTCCACTTT	CASHDTDMDNSPLHF
TRBV5-5	TRBD2	.	TRBJ2-7	TGTGCCAGCAGCTTGGCCACGACTAGCGGGAGTACTTTCTACGAGCAGTACTTC	CASSLATTSGSTFYEQYF
TRBV2	TRBD1	.	TRBJ1-5	TGTGCCAGCAAAACTGACAGGGCTTCTATTAGCAATCAGCCCCAGCATTTT	CASKTDRASISNQPQHF
TRBV30	.	.	TRBJ2-7	TGTGCCTGGGGCCGGGGTCTGACCGAGCAGTACTTC	CAWGRGLTEQYF
TRBV19	.	.	TRBJ2-1	TGTGCCAGCCGACAGACGAACTACAATGAGCAGTTCTTC	CASRQTNYNEQFF
TRBV10-3	.	.	TRBJ1-5	TGTGCCATCAGTGAGTCTGGAGGTCAGCCCCAGCATTTT	CAISESGGQPQHF
TRBV5-8	.	.	TRBJ2-7	TGTGCCAGCAGCCCGGACTCATCCTACGAGCAGTACTTC	CASSPDSSYEQYF
TRBV5-1	.	.	TRBJ1-5	TGCGCCAGCAGCTTGGACAGTCGGATGAATCAGCCCCAGCATTTT	CASSLDSRMNQPQHF
TRBV5-8	TRBD1	once	TRBJ1-2	TGTGCCAGCAGCTTGGACAGGGGGCAGGTTGGCGGCTACACCTTC	CASSLDRGQVGGYTF
TRBV30	TRBD1	.	TRBJ1-1	TGTGCCTGGAGTGCCCCGGGACAGGCCATGAACACTGAAGCTTTCTTT	CAWSAPGQAMNTEAFF
TRBV7-2	.	.	TRBJ1-1	TGTGCCAGCAGCTTAAGTCTAGTTTCCGGTGCATCTGAAGCTTTCTTT	CASSLSLVSGASEAFF
TRBV11-1	.	.	TRBJ2-1	TGTGCCAGCAGCTTAGATCTGAGCTCCTACAATGAGCAGTTCTTC	CASSLDLSSYNEQFF
TRBV19	TRBD1	.	TRBJ1-2	TGTGCCAGTAGTGGGGGACAGGGAGGCTATGGCTACACCTTC	CASSGGQGGYGYTF
TRBV4-2	TRBD2	.	TRBJ2-1	TGTGCCAGCAGCCAAGATGGGCGGGAGGTAAATGAGCAGTTCTTC	CASSQDGREVNEQFF
TRBV10-3	.	.	TRBJ2-5	TGTGCCACCGCTAGCGCAGACCTCGAGACCCAGTACTTC	CATASADLETQYF
TRBV13	.	.	TRBJ2-7	TGTGCCAGCAGCTTCGGACAGCCCTACGAGCAGTACTTC	CASSFGQPYEQYF
TRBV19	.	.	TRBJ2-7	TGTGCCAGTAGCCGCTTCCTTGACTCCCCCTACGAGCAGTACTTC	CASSRFLDSPYEQYF
TRBV10-3	TRBD2	.	TRBJ2-2	TGTGCCTCCACAGAGCGGGGGGGGGCGAACACCGGGGAGCTGTTTTTT	CASTERGGANTGELFF